What follows are 16 T cell receptor beta chains derived from one specimen sequenced in a study of Graves' ophthalmopathy and Graves' hyperthyroidism. Transcripts of RNA were the source for amplifying TCR beta CDR3 regions. Investigators did first-round RT-PCR with HTBI primers, then second-round multiplex PCR. TCRdb used MiXCR to reprocess the multiplex PCR reads, holding one entry per CDR3 protein. Of a few hundred thousand distinct CDR3 sequences listed, roughly 21% were seen once; the top ten hold 2.5% to 3%. The sequenced sample was peripheral blood. The receptor set was obtained from a woman between 18 and 29 years old with stable Graves' hyperthyroidism.

This clonotype was detected ten times or more. The chain recombines TRBV12-3 or TRBV12-4 with TRBJ1-3; 7 nucleotides agree with TRBD1. J was trimmed by 4 bases and V by 0 bases; bases with no gene match: 6. The CDR3 consists of 16 residues. This CDR3 reads CASSLAGGTVGNTIYF. Here the CDR3 DNA reads TGTGCCAGCAGTTTAGCGGGGGGGACAGTGGGAAACACCATATATTTT.

In this sample, this clonotype turned up many times. The chain joins TRBV7-2 to TRBJ1-1; 11 nucleotides agree with TRBD1. With 7 bases clipped from V and 5 bases from J, the junction kept 9 bases outside the gene matches. CDR3 length: 15 amino acids. Germline CDR1 and CDR2: SGHTA and FQGNSA. The chain's CDR3 is CASKRTGGERTEAFF. For the CDR3, the DNA is TGTGCCAGCAAGCGGACAGGGGGCGAACGGACTGAAGCTTTCTTT.

This clonotype was detected many times. This chain connects TRBV24-1 to TRBJ2-5; TRBD1 agrees at 8 bases. The CDR3 is made up of 16 amino acids. The germline CDR1 and CDR2 sequences are KGHDR and SFDVKD. Unmatched junction bases numbered 8, after V lost 1 base and J lost 5 bases. The CDR3 protein is CATSDFRTGSVETQYF. The CDR3 DNA follows: TGTGCCACCAGTGATTTTAGGACAGGGAGCGTTGAGACCCAGTACTTC.

In the case of this clonotype: At one end, the junction sequence differs from germline, possibly due to a read error. The rearrangement joins TRBV20-1 to TRBJ1-1, with D possibly matching TRBD1 (5 bases). The CDR3 runs to 17 residues. CDR1 is DFQATT and CDR2 is SNEGSKA in the germline V gene (reference sequence). The chain's CDR3 is CSARDGGGTHMNTEACF. CDR3 sequence (DNA): TGCAGTGCTAGAGACGGGGGAGGGACTCACATGAACACTGAAGCTTGCTTT.

Many counts were recorded for this clonotype. The CDR3 here is CASSLGLAGEWYF. DNA for the CDR3: TGTGCCAGCAGCTTGGGACTAGCGGGAGAATGGTACTTC. The gene calls are TRBV5-6 and TRBJ2-7, with 12 positions matching TRBD2. Trimming at V came to 0 bases and at J to 12 bases, leaving 4 bases not matched to a gene. The CDR3 sequence is 13 residues long. CDR1 is SGHDT and CDR2 is YYEEEE in the germline V gene.

This clonotype was seen repeatedly, ten times or more. V and J are TRBV6-2 or TRBV6-3 and TRBJ2-1; possible D gene TRBD2, 6 bases. CDR3 size: 15 residues. Trimming took 0 bases from V and 0 from J, leaving 6 bases between them. Germline V gives CDR1 MNHEY, CDR2 SVGEGT. The CDR3: CASSYSGGSYNEQFF. CDR3 DNA sequence: TGTGCCAGCAGTTACTCGGGGGGCTCCTACAATGAGCAGTTCTTC.

This clonotype occurred many times. Germline is not matched at one junction end, which may reflect a read error. This chain joins TRBV6-2 or TRBV6-3 and TRBJ2-4; 8 nucleotides align to TRBD1. CDR1 MNHEY and CDR2 SVGEGT come from the germline V gene. The CDR3 extends over 15 amino acids. The CDR3 loop is CASSYAQGAANIKYF. The CDR3 nucleotides are TGTGCCAGCAGTTACGCCCAGGGGGCTGCGAACATTAAGTACTTC.

This clonotype was found many times. The V and J genes are TRBV2 and TRBJ2-5, with D perhaps matching TRBD1 or TRBD2 (6 bases each). The CDR3 sequence is 14 residues long. Germline-derived CDR1 and CDR2 are SNHLY and FYNNEI. V gave up 1 base and J gave up 5 bases, with 11 bases separating them. The CDR3 spells CASSEGGAGETQYF. The CDR3 DNA is TGTGCCAGCAGTGAAGGGGGGGCAGGGGAGACCCAGTACTTC.

At least ten counts were recorded for this clonotype. The genes are TRBV25-1 and TRBJ2-5; D is perhaps TRBD1 (5 bases). Germline CDR1 and CDR2: MGHDK and SYGVNS. The V end lost 2 bases, the J end lost 4 bases, and 20 bases lay between the germline ends. This CDR3 has 17 amino acids. The DNA of the CDR3 is TGTGCCAGCAGTGAACCCCCCTCAGGGCAGTTAGGAGAGACCCAGTACTTC. As protein: CASSEPPSGQLGETQYF.

This clonotype was found many times. The V call is TRBV19, the J call TRBJ1-5; a possible D gene is TRBD1 (5 bases). This CDR3 has 15 amino acids. Germline CDR1 LNHDA, CDR2 SQIVND (reference sequence). V lost 3 bases, J lost 1 base, and 10 bases lay in between. The CDR3 loop reads CASSIRAPSNQPQHF. The CDR3 nucleotides read TGTGCCAGTAGTATCAGGGCCCCAAGCAATCAGCCCCAGCATTTT.

The table lists this clonotype with many counts. The gene calls are TRBV6-1 and TRBJ2-7, with 8 nucleotides matching TRBD1. The junction had 6 bases not matched to a gene; V was cut back by 2 bases and J by 0 bases. The length of the CDR3 is 16 residues. Germline lookup yields CDR1 MNHNS and CDR2 SASEGT. Written as DNA, the CDR3 is TGTGCCAGCAGTGAATGGCAGGGGGCCGGCTCCTACGAGCAGTACTTC. Amino acids: CASSEWQGAGSYEQYF.

This clonotype was counted at least ten times. This chain connects TRBV7-9 to TRBJ2-7; 7 nucleotides match TRBD1. This CDR3 is 12 amino acids long. The germline CDR1 and CDR2 sequences are SEHNR and FQNEAQ (reference sequence). After removal of 7 bases from V and 4 bases from J, the junction contained 4 bases not matched to a gene. CDR3 residues: CASTQQGYEQYF. In DNA form, the CDR3 reads TGTGCCAGCACCCAACAGGGGTACGAGCAGTACTTC.

V is TRBV18 and J is TRBJ2-7; D is unclear. Germline-derived CDR1 and CDR2 are KGHSH and LQKENI. V was cut by 5 bases and J by 4 bases, with 9 bases left in between. There are 12 residues in the CDR3. In DNA form, the CDR3 reads TGTGCCAGCTCAACTCTAGGGTACGAGCAGTACTTC. It codes for CASSTLGYEQYF.

This clonotype was found many times. The chain joins TRBV6-7 to TRBJ1-2, with 10 bases matching TRBD1. TRBV6-7 is an open reading frame whose function is uncertain. The CDR3 loop spans 17 amino acids. V was clipped by 2 bases and J by 3 bases; unmatched bases: 9. The CDR3 spells CASSYPRQGARYYGYTF. CDR3 DNA sequence: TGTGCCAGCAGTTACCCAAGACAGGGGGCGAGGTACTATGGCTACACCTTC.

This clonotype was counted many times. This sequence joins TRBV2 and TRBJ1-2, with D maybe TRBD1 (5 bases). Trimming took 2 bases from V and 4 from J, leaving 11 bases between them. The V gene's germline CDR1 is SNHLY and CDR2 FYNNEI. This CDR3 contains 14 residues. CDR3 sequence (DNA): TGTGCCAGCAGTGAAAATCGGCAGGGCTATGGCTACACCTTC. This encodes CASSENRQGYGYTF.

The chain is built from TRBV6-1 and TRBJ2-3; TRBD1 matches 9 bases. The CDR3 is made up of 18 amino acids. The V gene's germline CDR1 is MNHNS and CDR2 SASEGT. The ends lost 4 bases at V and 2 bases at J; junction bases unmatched: 13. The DNA of the CDR3 is TGTGCCAGCAGTGCCCGGGACAGGGCCCGACTAAACACAGATACGCAGTATTTT. It specifies CASSARDRARLNTDTQYF.